The subject of this entry is one T cell receptor (beta chain). Adults of Caucasian background living in Nashville, Tennessee made up all donors. Trimming stripped 2 bases from V and 3 bases from J, with 10 bases between. In germline, CDR1 is SGHDT, CDR2 YYEEEE. This CDR3 region has 14 residues. Samples underwent the assay at deep level. Original processing methods: Junction-only sequences without quality scores came from ImmunoSEQ, so filtering differed. The table came from immunoSEQ multiplex PCR; TCRdb's copy has only in-frame clones and leaves some out. That table supplies the V and J calls and clone size; D and trimming were determined from the DNA. This sample has over 2 million clones; less than 95% occur once, and the top ten carry more than 0.35%. This specimen comes from a study of shared clonotypes between healthy human individuals. In the study overall: CD8 memory received one plate per donor, CD8 naive two, CD4 memory three and CD4 naive three.

This TCR was recovered from a young man in good health. Some clones in this sample may be carry-over from other donors' samples. What was sequenced was naive CD4+ T cells from PBMCs. The subset was: CD45RA+ positively selected. This chain connects TRBV5-6 to TRBJ2-3; a possible D gene is TRBD2 (6 bases). CDR3 sequence: CASSFGGKTDTQYF. CDR3 coding DNA: TGTGCCAGCAGCTTTGGGGGGAAGACAGATACGCAGTATTTT.